This T cell receptor (beta chain) was sequenced in a study of identical twins. Points from the study as a whole: Sharing of beta out-of-frame sequences by twins showed a weaker excess. The presence of invariant MAIT and iNKT cells could partly confound analyses of zero-insertion sequences. Carriage of fewer insertions was seen in abundant cord blood beta clonotypes, whereas memory repertoires showed none.

Germline CDR1 reads SGHTA; CDR2 reads FQGNSA. The CDR3 extends over 14 amino acids. Trimming removed 2 bases at V and 1 base at J, with 7 bases between. Note on this clonotype: Its cognate antigen is unknown.

Through template switching, a universal primer site was introduced, and the cDNA contained unique molecular identifiers. TCRdb itself ran the 5' RACE reads through MiXCR, one entry per CDR3 protein. The table lists approximately 670,000 distinct CDR3 sequences, roughly 6% of them singletons. The clonotype originates from a man in his late teens or twenties in good health. This chain uses TRBV7-2 with TRBJ2-3, with no clear D. Sequenced: naive T cells sorted from blood. DNA of the CDR3: TGTGCCAGCAGCTTATGGGTTGGCACAGATACGCAGTATTTT. This codes for CASSLWVGTDTQYF.